This T cell receptor (beta chain) was identified during a study of T-cell reconstitution after alpha-beta-depleted transplantation in children (dated by TCRdb to about 2016). Looking at the study overall: T-cell immune reconstitution after TCRalphabeta/CD19-depleted allogeneic hematopoietic cell transplantation in children was quantitatively tracked in the study by means of TCR repertoire profiling. What the work shows at the level of the full study, not this receptor alone: Over subsequent months, a decline in hyperexpanded clone frequencies was noted, and after one year, T-cell counts and TCRbeta diversity were mostly ascribed to newly produced T cells. Apparently early alphabetaT-cell count recovery about two months after transplant reportedly relied on only several hundred rapidly expanded clones derived from non-depleted graft cells. In some patients, the high TCRbeta diversity seen at day 60 was put down to recipient T cells and intrathymic progenitors that had survived conditioning.

V lost 2 bases and J lost 4 bases; the stretch between them is 12 bases long. The CDR3 spans 15 residues, from the cysteine through the phenylalanine. The only DNA kept is the CDR3, 45 bases in frame from the first base. CDR1 and CDR2 were assigned from the germline V gene as SGHDT and YYEEEE. Libraries were prepared through PCR. Sequenced on an Illumina HiSeq 2500. TCR libraries were prepared with molecular barcoding, using unique molecular identifiers to normalize TCRbeta repertoire quantification. The raw public data were reprocessed by TCRdb itself: fastp quality trimming at Q25, MiXCR clonotype calling, in-frame beta chains only. Every entry covers one CDR3 protein and lists the most common genes and DNA from its rows. The sample yields about 300,000 distinct CDR3 sequences; less than 9.5% were counted once. Jointly, the top ten make up approximately 9.1% of the sample. This clonotype was seen at least ten times. Its antigen has not been determined. Nothing much larger sits one base from this clone, and base qualities are not available.

The sample's treatment or condition label, decoded: allogeneic hematopoietic cell transplantation with graft depleted of TCRalphabeta T cells and CD19 B cells. The children who served as transplant recipients had been given grafts of TCRalphabeta/CD19-depleted allogeneic hematopoietic cells. The chain uses TRBV5-6 and TRBJ1-4, with the D gene call left open. The clonotype originates from a female patient between 2 and 10 years old who had a stem cell transplant for Fanconi anemia, so the T cells may come from the graft donor. The material was peripheral blood, obtained 360 days after TCRalphabeta/CD19-depleted stem cell transplant. CDR3 protein: CASSFNGLYNEKLFF. The DNA sequence reads TGTGCCAGCAGCTTCAACGGGCTGTATAATGAAAAACTGTTTTTT.